The 18 T cell receptor beta chains below were found in one sample sequenced in a study of T cell repertoires in cytomegalovirus infection (dated by TCRdb to 2018 to 2020). This sample was sequenced with an Illumina HiSeq 1500. TCRdb reprocessed the public reads (quality trimming at Q25 with fastp, clone calling with MiXCR) and kept in-frame beta chains. Here each entry gathers all rows of one CDR3 protein and keeps the most common genes and DNA. Counted in this sample were 200,000 to 300,000 distinct CDR3 sequences; approximately 9% of them appeared once. Jointly, the top ten make up around 16% of the sample. Material for sequencing was PBMCs. The receptors come from a human donor in good health (CMV status not recorded). Some clones in this sample may be carry-over from other donors' samples.

This clonotype has a handful of counts. The chain employs TRBV6-1 and TRBJ2-2; 13 bases are a match to TRBD2. The CDR3 extends over 16 amino acids. The germline CDR1 and CDR2 sequences are MNHNS and SASEGT. With V trimmed by 5 bases and J by 7 bases, 7 bases remained unmatched. CDR3 in DNA: TGTGCCAGCAGTTTCACCGGGACTAGCGGGGTCGGGGAGCTGTTTTTT. Translated, it gives CASSFTGTSGVGELFF.

This clonotype was seen at least ten times. V usage is TRBV28 and J usage is TRBJ1-2, with D hard to call. Germline values: CDR1 MDHEN, CDR2 SYDVKM. The CDR3 totals 15 residues. The V end was cut by 6 bases, the J end by 3 bases, with 17 bases between. The CDR3 region has the DNA TGTGCCAGCAGACCCCCCCGGGGATCCTACTATGGCTACACCTTC. It is translated as CASRPPRGSYYGYTF.

This chain uses TRBV20-1 with TRBJ1-5; D call uncertain. CDR3 length: 12 residues. The V end lost 7 bases, the J end lost 2 bases, and 9 bases lay between the germline ends. Germline V lookup: CDR1 DFQATT, CDR2 SNEGSKA (reference sequence). The DNA for the CDR3 is TGCAGTGGCCGGGTGGGCAATCAGCCCCAGCATTTT. Translating gives CSGRVGNQPQHF.

The chain is built from TRBV5-4 and TRBJ1-6, with D unclear. CDR3 length: 15 amino acids. Trimming stripped 0 bases from V and 7 bases from J, with 11 bases between. The germline V gene has CDR1 SGHNT and CDR2 YYREEE (reference sequence). CDR3 sequence: CASSLERALNSPLHF. In DNA, the CDR3 is TGTGCCAGCAGCTTGGAAAGGGCGTTGAATTCACCCCTCCACTTT.

This clonotype occurred many times. The chain links TRBV7-2 to TRBJ2-5, with 10 bases matching TRBD2. Germline CDR1 is SGHTA and CDR2 is FQGNSA. CDR3 length equals 16 residues. Unmatched junction bases numbered 9, after V lost 5 bases and J lost 3 bases. CDR3 in amino acids: CASSPRRAGGKETQYF. CDR3 DNA sequence: TGTGCCAGCAGCCCTCGGCGAGCGGGGGGGAAAGAGACCCAGTACTTC.

The rearrangement joins TRBV28 to TRBJ1-2; no clear D. CDR3 length: 13 amino acids. V lost 3 bases, J lost 7 bases, and 12 bases lay in between. In germline, CDR1 is MDHEN, CDR2 SYDVKM. DNA for the CDR3: TGTGCCAGCAGTTTTGGGCCCGGCGTTGGCTACACCTTC. This gives the protein CASSFGPGVGYTF.

This clonotype was detected many times. The chain combines TRBV7-2 with TRBJ2-7; no clear D gene. The V end lost 0 bases, the J end lost 4 bases, and 7 bases lay between the germline ends. CDR3 length: 13 amino acids. Germline V lookup: CDR1 SGHTA, CDR2 FQGNSA. CDR3: CASSLAPRYEQYF. The CDR3, as DNA: TGTGCCAGCAGCTTAGCCCCCAGATACGAGCAGTACTTC.

There are many counts of this clonotype. The V and J genes are TRBV5-6 and TRBJ2-1; 8 nucleotides agree with TRBD1. CDR1 is SGHDT and CDR2 is YYEEEE in the germline V gene. The CDR3 length is 17 residues. V shed 1 base, J shed 4 bases, and the junction held 10 bases outside the gene matches. The CDR3 DNA reads as TGTGCCAGCAGCTTGTATCGGACAGGGAAAAGATACAATGAGCAGTTCTTC. It yields the protein CASSLYRTGKRYNEQFF.

The rearrangement links TRBV6-1 to TRBJ2-3; D is ambiguous. CDR1 is MNHNS, CDR2 SASEGT, per germline. V was pared by 6 bases and J by 1 base, with 14 bases between. The CDR3 runs to 15 residues. The CDR3 DNA follows: TGTGCCAGCAGACCCCGCCGGCAAGGCACAGATACGCAGTATTTT. This gives the protein CASRPRRQGTDTQYF.

The table lists this clonotype with many counts. This chain uses TRBV7-2 with TRBJ2-1, with D possibly matching TRBD1 (5 bases). This CDR3 contains 14 residues. In germline, CDR1 is SGHTA, CDR2 FQGNSA. V lost 7 bases and J lost 4, with 14 bases in between. CDR3 protein: CASNPGQGYNEQFF. The CDR3 DNA follows: TGTGCCAGCAACCCCGGGCAGGGATACAATGAGCAGTTCTTC.

The V call is TRBV27, the J call TRBJ2-7; a possible D gene is TRBD2 (6 bases). This CDR3 has 17 residues. V lost 1 base to trimming and J lost 7 bases, with 23 bases between them. CDR1 is MNHEY and CDR2 is SMNVEV in the germline V gene (reference sequence). CDR3 loop: CASSLLGVRQGAGEQYF. In DNA form, the CDR3 reads TGTGCCAGCAGTTTATTAGGTGTGCGGCAGGGCGCGGGGGAGCAGTACTTC.

This clonotype has at least ten counts. The V call is TRBV19, the J call TRBJ2-7; D not resolved. Trimming removed 5 bases at V and 3 bases at J, with 11 bases between. Germline values: CDR1 LNHDA, CDR2 SQIVND (reference sequence). The CDR3 runs 13 residues. The CDR3 coding sequence is TGTGCCAGTAGTCCACCACATGTCTACGAGCAGTACTTC. Translating gives CASSPPHVYEQYF.

This clonotype was seen many times. The V call is TRBV7-9, the J call TRBJ2-3; 8 bases match TRBD1. Germline V gene data show CDR1 as SEHNR and CDR2 as FQNEAQ (reference sequence). The trim removed 5 bases at V and 6 bases at J, leaving 7 bases unmatched. The CDR3 length is 14 residues. The DNA of the CDR3 is TGTGCCAGCAGCCGGACAGGGTATTATGATACGCAGTATTTT. It codes for CASSRTGYYDTQYF.

This clonotype showed up many times. CDR3 loop: CASSERQGHGMNTEAFF. The CDR3 nucleotides are TGCGCCAGCAGTGAGAGACAAGGCCACGGCATGAACACTGAAGCTTTCTTT. The chain has TRBV10-2 and TRBJ1-1; D remains unclear. CDR3 length: 17 amino acids. V was pared by 2 bases and J by 0 bases, with 16 bases between. Germline CDR1 WSHSY, CDR2 SAAADI.

This clonotype came up a few times. Mismatch with germline at one junction end may stem from a read error. V gene TRBV7-9 combines with J gene TRBJ2-3; tentative D call: TRBD2 (5 bases). There are 13 residues in the CDR3. CDR1 is SEHNR and CDR2 is FQNEAQ in the germline V gene (reference sequence). CDR3 sequence (DNA): TGTGCCAGCAGCTTCACTAGGGCAGGAGATACGCAGTTT. Its protein product is CASSFTRAGDTQF.

This clonotype was observed many times. The J gene is TRBJ2-5, the V gene TRBV7-2; tentatively, D is TRBD1 (6 bases). This CDR3 comprises 14 residues. With 5 bases removed from V and 5 bases from J, the gap between germline ends came to 15 bases. Germline V gene data show CDR1 as SGHTA and CDR2 as FQGNSA. CDR3 loop: CASSQPGATETQYF. In DNA form, the CDR3 reads TGTGCCAGCAGCCAACCAGGGGCGACTGAGACCCAGTACTTC.

Ten or more counts support this clonotype. This chain links TRBV7-9 with TRBJ1-5; weak D call: TRBD1 (6 bases). The V and J ends lost 0 bases and 3 bases respectively, with 9 bases between them. The germline CDR1 and CDR2 sequences are SEHNR and FQNEAQ (reference sequence). The CDR3 consists of 15 residues. CDR3 in amino acids: CASSLAGAYNQPQHF. The CDR3 DNA is TGTGCCAGCAGCTTAGCGGGGGCATACAATCAGCCCCAGCATTTT.

In its sample, this clonotype was seen a few times. The chain employs TRBV4-3 and TRBJ1-1, with unresolved D. V lost 0 bases to trimming and J lost 3 bases, with 5 bases between them. This CDR3 has 13 amino acids. CDR1 and CDR2 (germline): LGHNA, YSLEER. CDR3 nucleotides: TGCGCCAGCAGCCAAGAGAAGGACACTGAAGCTTTCTTT. Residues: CASSQEKDTEAFF.